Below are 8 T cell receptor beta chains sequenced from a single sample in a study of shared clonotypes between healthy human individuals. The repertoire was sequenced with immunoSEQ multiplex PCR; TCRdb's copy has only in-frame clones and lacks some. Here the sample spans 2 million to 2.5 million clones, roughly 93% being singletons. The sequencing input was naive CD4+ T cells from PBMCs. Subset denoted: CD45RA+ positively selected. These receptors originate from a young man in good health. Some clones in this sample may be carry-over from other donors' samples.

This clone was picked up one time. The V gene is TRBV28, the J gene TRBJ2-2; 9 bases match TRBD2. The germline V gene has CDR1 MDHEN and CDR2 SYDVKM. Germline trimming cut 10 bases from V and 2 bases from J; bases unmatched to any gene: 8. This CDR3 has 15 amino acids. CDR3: CATKTSGKNTGELFF. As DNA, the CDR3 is TGTGCCACTAAGACTAGCGGCAAAAACACCGGGGAGCTGTTTTTT. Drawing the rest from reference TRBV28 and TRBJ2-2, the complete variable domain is DVKVTQSSRYLVKRTGEKVFLECVQDMDHENMFWYRQDPGLGLRLIYFSYDVKMKEKGDIPEGYSVSREKKERFSLILESASTNQTSMYLCATKTSGKNTGELFFGEGSRLTVL.

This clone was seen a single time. The CDR3 sequence is CASTLTGATEAFF. CDR3 DNA: TGTGCCAGCACCCTAACTGGGGCGACTGAAGCTTTCTTT. The rearrangement joins TRBV5-4 to TRBJ1-1; tentative D call: TRBD1 (5 bases). CDR3 length: 13 residues. In germline, CDR1 is SGHNT, CDR2 YYREEE (reference sequence). Trimming pared 6 bases from V and 5 bases from J, leaving 14 bases between.

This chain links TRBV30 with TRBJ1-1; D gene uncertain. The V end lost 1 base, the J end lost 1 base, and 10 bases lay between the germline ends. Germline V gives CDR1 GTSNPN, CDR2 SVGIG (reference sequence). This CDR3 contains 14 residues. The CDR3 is CAWSGAGPNTEAFF. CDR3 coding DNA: TGTGCCTGGAGTGGCGCCGGTCCGAACACTGAAGCTTTCTTT. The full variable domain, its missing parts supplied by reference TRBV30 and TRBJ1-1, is SQTIHQWPATLVQPVGSPLSLECTVEGTSNPNLYWYRQAAGRGLQLLFYSVGIGQISSEVPQNLSASRPQDRQFILSSKKLLLSDSGFYLCAWSGAGPNTEAFFGQGTRLTVV.

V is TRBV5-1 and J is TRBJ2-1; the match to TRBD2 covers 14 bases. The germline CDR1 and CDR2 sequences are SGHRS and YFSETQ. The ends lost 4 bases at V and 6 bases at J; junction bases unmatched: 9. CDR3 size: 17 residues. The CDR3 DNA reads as TGCGCCAGCAGCCCACCCCGACTAGCGGGGGGGGGCAATGAGCAGTTCTTC. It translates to CASSPPRLAGGGNEQFF.

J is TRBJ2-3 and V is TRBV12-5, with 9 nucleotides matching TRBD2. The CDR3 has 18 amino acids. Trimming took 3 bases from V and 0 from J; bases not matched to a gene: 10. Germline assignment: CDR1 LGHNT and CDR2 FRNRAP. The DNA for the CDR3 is TGTGCTAGTGGTTTTGCTAGCGGGGATACTATTAGCACAGATACGCAGTATTTT. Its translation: CASGFASGDTISTDTQYF.

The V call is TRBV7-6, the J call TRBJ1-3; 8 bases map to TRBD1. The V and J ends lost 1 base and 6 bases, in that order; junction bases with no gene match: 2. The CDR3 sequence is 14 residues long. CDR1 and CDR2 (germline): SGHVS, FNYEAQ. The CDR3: CASSLVQGANTIYF. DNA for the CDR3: TGTGCCAGCAGCTTAGTGCAGGGGGCAAACACCATATATTTT.

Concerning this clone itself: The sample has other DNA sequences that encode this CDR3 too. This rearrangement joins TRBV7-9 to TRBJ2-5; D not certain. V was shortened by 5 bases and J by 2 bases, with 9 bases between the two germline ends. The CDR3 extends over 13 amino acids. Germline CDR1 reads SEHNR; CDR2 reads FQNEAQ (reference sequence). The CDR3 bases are TGTGCCAGCAGCCTCGGATCGCAAGAGACCCAGTACTTC. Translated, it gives CASSLGSQETQYF.

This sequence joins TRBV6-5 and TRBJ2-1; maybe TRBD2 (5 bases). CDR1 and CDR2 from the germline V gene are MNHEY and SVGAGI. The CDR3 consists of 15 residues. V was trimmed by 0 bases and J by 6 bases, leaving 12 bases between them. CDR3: CASSYSGAEINEQFF. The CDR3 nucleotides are TGTGCCAGCAGTTACTCGGGAGCGGAGATCAATGAGCAGTTCTTC.